A single sample gave rise to the 27 T cell receptor beta chains below, sequenced in a study of blood T cell repertoires in COVID-19. The protocol was immunoSEQ multiplex PCR, while the TCRdb copy is restricted to in-frame clones and leaves out a portion. This sample has a few hundred thousand clones, with roughly 86% found just once. Material for sequencing was peripheral blood. The receptors were sampled from a young man with active or convalescent COVID-19.

Only one count was recorded for this clone. The chain uses TRBV4-3 and TRBJ2-3, with 8 bases identical to TRBD2. The V gene's germline CDR1 is LGHNA and CDR2 YSLEER. This CDR3 is built from 15 residues. Germline trimming cut 1 base from V and 4 bases from J; bases unmatched to any gene: 4. The CDR3 loop reads CASSQAGGEADTQYF. CDR3 DNA: TGCGCCAGCAGCCAAGCCGGGGGGGAGGCAGATACGCAGTATTTT.

The table lists this clone with a count of one. The chain has TRBV5-4 and TRBJ2-7; 15 nucleotides match TRBD2. J was trimmed by 6 bases and V by 2 bases; bases with no gene match: 9. There are 17 residues in the CDR3. The germline CDR1 and CDR2 sequences are SGHNT and YYREEE (reference sequence). DNA for the CDR3: TGTGCCAGCAGCTTAGGGCTGGGACTAGCGGGGGGAAGCGAGCAGTACTTC. This encodes CASSLGLGLAGGSEQYF. The full variable domain, its missing parts supplied by reference TRBV5-4 and TRBJ2-7, is ETGVTQSPTHLIKTRGQQVTLRCSSQSGHNTVSWYQQALGQGPQFIFQYYREEENGRGNFPPRFSGLQFPNYSSELNVNALELDDSALYLCASSLGLGLAGGSEQYFGPGTRLTVT.

Here the CDR3 DNA reads TGTGCCAGCAGCCAAGATCGCAGGGAACCGGACGAGCAGTACTTC. This translates into CASSQDRREPDEQYF. The J gene is TRBJ2-7, the V gene TRBV3-1 (or the pseudogene TRBV3-2); D perhaps matches TRBD1 (5 bases). This CDR3 region has 15 residues. Germline V gene lookup returns CDR1 LGHDT and CDR2 YNNKEL (reference sequence). V was clipped by 0 bases and J by 5 bases, with 14 bases between them.

The chain uses TRBV29-1 and TRBJ1-4, with 7 bases that match TRBD1. After removal of 6 bases from V and 0 bases from J, the junction contained 22 bases not matched to a gene. Germline V CDR1 and CDR2: SQVTM, ANQGSEA. The CDR3 spans 20 residues. The CDR3 DNA is TGCAGCGTGGGGGGCCCCGAGGTAGGGGGCGAAAGTTCAACTAATGAAAAACTGTTTTTT. Protein product: CSVGGPEVGGESSTNEKLFF. The variable domain in full, with the rest retrieved from reference TRBV29-1 and TRBJ1-4, is SAVISQKPSRDICQRGTSLTIQCQVDSQVTMMFWYRQQPGQSLTLIATANQGSEATYESGFVIDKFPISRPNLTFSTLTVSNMSPEDSSIYLCSVGGPEVGGESSTNEKLFFGSGTQLSVL.

This clone occurred once. CDR3 sequence reads: CASARGGELFF. In DNA, the CDR3 is TGTGCCAGCGCCCGGGGCGGGGAGCTGTTTTTT. The chain carries TRBV12-3 or TRBV12-4 and TRBJ2-2, with D possibly matching TRBD2 (5 bases). This CDR3 region has 11 residues. Trimming took 8 bases from V and 7 from J, leaving 8 bases between them.

V gene TRBV5-4 combines with J gene TRBJ1-2; no clear D. CDR1 is SGHNT and CDR2 is YYREEE in the germline V gene (reference sequence). The V end was cut by 0 bases, the J end by 2 bases, with 8 bases between. The CDR3 extends over 14 amino acids. The CDR3 spells CASSLDSINYGYTF. CDR3 sequence (DNA): TGTGCCAGCAGCTTGGACTCTATCAACTATGGCTACACCTTC.

This rearrangement joins TRBV14 to TRBJ1-2; tentative D call: TRBD1 (6 bases). Trimming pared 5 bases from V and 8 bases from J, leaving 24 bases between. This CDR3 comprises 16 residues. CDR1 and CDR2 (germline): SGHDN, FVKESK. The CDR3 protein is CASSSTTPGHRTGYTF. CDR3 in DNA: TGTGCCAGCAGCTCTACTACTCCGGGACATCGTACGGGCTACACCTTC.

V is TRBV10-3 and J is TRBJ1-3, with 7 bases lining up with TRBD1. CDR3 length: 18 residues. Germline CDR1 reads ENHRY; CDR2 reads SYGVKD. The J segment lost 0 bases and the V segment lost 3 bases, leaving 11 bases of the junction unmatched. CDR3 bases: TGTGCCATCAGTGACTTCGTCCGGGGGACAGCCTCTGGAAACACCATATATTTT. Protein sequence: CAISDFVRGTASGNTIYF.

The chain couples TRBV18 to TRBJ1-1, with D uncertain. The CDR3 covers 15 residues. V was pared by 5 bases and J by 1 base, with 14 bases between. Germline V lookup: CDR1 KGHSH, CDR2 LQKENI. The CDR3 nucleotides are TGTGCCAGCTCAGAATGGGCTTTTGGGAACACTGAAGCTTTCTTT. Its translation: CASSEWAFGNTEAFF.

This clone was detected only a few times. The rearrangement joins TRBV4-1 to TRBJ1-1; the match to TRBD1 covers 7 bases. CDR1 MGHRA and CDR2 YSYEKL come from the germline V gene. The CDR3 has 16 residues. V was pared by 1 base and J by 5 bases, with 10 bases of the junction left unmatched. CDR3 coding DNA: TGCGCCAGCAGCCAAGCTCCCGGGACAGTCGGTACTGAAGCTTTCTTT. Its protein product is CASSQAPGTVGTEAFF.

The chain links TRBV2 to TRBJ2-1; D gene ambiguous. The CDR3 sequence is 13 residues long. Trimming took off 7 bases at V and 9 bases at J, with 16 bases between the two ends. Germline V lookup: CDR1 SNHLY, CDR2 FYNNEI. CDR3 loop: CASTQGEFSEQFF. In DNA form, the CDR3 reads TGTGCCAGCACCCAAGGAGAGTTTAGTGAGCAGTTCTTC.

This clone was counted between two and nine times. The gene calls are TRBV2 and TRBJ1-5; weak D call: TRBD1 (5 bases). The CDR3 runs to 15 residues. Germline CDR1 and CDR2: SNHLY and FYNNEI. Trimming removed 6 bases at V and 1 base at J, with 13 bases between. CDR3 amino acids: CASRGVRGSNQPQHF. The CDR3 DNA follows: TGTGCCAGCAGGGGGGTTCGGGGGAGCAATCAGCCCCAGCATTTT. Filled out from reference TRBV2 and TRBJ1-5, the complete variable domain reads EPEVTQTPSHQVTQMGQEVILRCVPISNHLYFYWYRQILGQKVEFLVSFYNNEISEKSEIFDDQFSVERPDGSNFTLKIRSTKLEDSAMYFCASRGVRGSNQPQHFGDGTRLSIL.

This chain joins TRBV7-3 and TRBJ2-3; the match to TRBD1 covers 11 bases. V was pared by 5 bases and J by 4 bases, with 8 bases of the junction left unmatched. This CDR3 has 16 residues. Germline CDR1 SGHTA, CDR2 FQGTGA. CDR3 nucleotides: TGTGCCAGCAGCGCCAAGGACAGGGGGCTGGCAGATACGCAGTATTTT. Translating it yields CASSAKDRGLADTQYF.

This chain connects TRBV6-5 to TRBJ1-4; 9 bases line up with TRBD1. J was trimmed by 8 bases and V by 6 bases; bases with no gene match: 7. The germline gives CDR1 MNHEY, CDR2 SVGAGI. CDR3 length: 14 residues. CDR3 in DNA: TGTGCCAGCAGCAGGGACAGGGATCGAGAAAAACTGTTTTTT. It yields the protein CASSRDRDREKLFF.

This clone occurred a few times. This chain links TRBV15 with TRBJ2-2, with 7 positions matching TRBD2. The CDR3 runs 16 residues. V shed 0 bases, J shed 3 bases, and the junction held 4 bases outside the gene matches. Germline-derived CDR1 and CDR2 are LNHNV and YYDKDF (reference sequence). The CDR3 spells CATSREGLADTGELFF. For the CDR3, the DNA is TGTGCCACCAGCAGAGAGGGCCTAGCGGACACCGGGGAGCTGTTTTTT.

Remarks on this clone: Other nucleotide sequences in the sample specify the same CDR3. The chain uses TRBV6-5 and TRBJ1-5; no clear D. Deletions cut 3 bases from V and 4 bases from J, with 7 bases between. There are 13 residues in the CDR3. Germline V lookup: CDR1 MNHEY, CDR2 SVGAGI. CDR3 sequence reads: CASSYRENQPQHF. The CDR3 DNA reads TGTGCCAGCAGTTATCGGGAAAATCAGCCCCAGCATTTT.

The chain uses TRBV10-2 and TRBJ1-1, with D tentatively TRBD1 (6 bases). Trimming pared 7 bases from V and 6 bases from J, leaving 24 bases between. From germline, CDR1 is WSHSY and CDR2 SAAADI. The CDR3 runs 16 residues. CDR3 nucleotide sequence: TGCGCCAGCACCGAGCGGCTTGGGGGAGGGACACCTGAAGCTTTCTTT. It specifies CASTERLGGGTPEAFF.

V gene TRBV13 combines with J gene TRBJ2-3; D gene unclear. Germline values: CDR1 PRHDT, CDR2 FYEKMQ (reference sequence). V was trimmed by 4 bases and J by 6 bases, leaving 14 bases between them. CDR3 length: 14 residues. The CDR3 is CASSSGSGWDTQYF. CDR3 nucleotide sequence: TGTGCCAGCAGCTCGGGTTCTGGGTGGGATACGCAGTATTTT.

The chain couples TRBV10-3 to TRBJ1-6; TRBD1 aligns across 8 bases. The CDR3 has 13 amino acids. The trim removed 9 bases at V and 5 bases at J, leaving 3 bases unmatched. Germline CDR1 ENHRY, CDR2 SYGVKD. CDR3 loop: CAMKGQDNSPLHF. In nucleotides, the CDR3 is TGTGCCATGAAGGGACAGGATAATTCACCCCTCCACTTT.

This chain joins TRBV9 and TRBJ2-2, with TRBD1 as a possible D gene (5 bases). Trimming left V 0 bases short and J 0 bases short, with 18 bases between. Germline CDR1 and CDR2: SGDLS and YYNGEE. The CDR3 loop spans 19 amino acids. The CDR3 region has the DNA TGTGCCAGCAGCGTAGTCGGACAATCATGGGAAGCGAACACCGGGGAGCTGTTTTTT. Translated: CASSVVGQSWEANTGELFF.

The chain recombines TRBV7-2 with TRBJ1-2; D unresolved. Trimming pared 2 bases from V and 3 bases from J, leaving 10 bases between. CDR1 and CDR2 from the germline V gene are SGHTA and FQGNSA. The CDR3 runs to 14 residues. The CDR3 nucleotides read TGTGCCAGCAGCTTAAGGCGTACAGACTATGGCTACACCTTC. It encodes CASSLRRTDYGYTF.

This clone was found once. The chain has TRBV6-5 and TRBJ1-4; D is possibly TRBD1 (6 bases). V lost 5 bases, J lost 5 bases, and 15 bases lay in between. There are 15 residues in the CDR3. Germline assignment: CDR1 MNHEY and CDR2 SVGAGI. The CDR3 bases are TGTGCCAGCAGTAAGGCAAGGGGGGGCAATGAAAAACTGTTTTTT. It translates to CASSKARGGNEKLFF.

This sequence joins TRBV6-5 and TRBJ1-6; D not resolved. The CDR3 consists of 14 residues. Germline values: CDR1 MNHEY, CDR2 SVGAGI. Trimming removed 6 bases from V and 4 bases from J, with 10 bases in between. CDR3 DNA: TGTGCCAGCAGCGGGATGAATTATAATTCACCCCTCCACTTT. This sequence encodes CASSGMNYNSPLHF.

The J gene is TRBJ2-5, the V gene TRBV5-1, with 7 bases aligning to TRBD2. Germline CDR1 and CDR2: SGHRS and YFSETQ. After removal of 3 bases from V and 7 bases from J, the junction contained 18 bases not matched to a gene. This CDR3 has 17 amino acids. CDR3 sequence reads: CASSSTSSGEARWTQYF. CDR3 sequence (DNA): TGCGCCAGCAGCTCTACATCTAGCGGAGAGGCGAGGTGGACCCAGTACTTC.

Regarding this clone: The same CDR3 also results from other DNA sequences found in this sample. In DNA, the CDR3 is TGCGCCAGCAGCTTGGGGACAGGCACAGATACGCAGTATTTT. Its translation is CASSLGTGTDTQYF. V gene TRBV5-1 combines with J gene TRBJ2-3, with a weak D call TRBD1 (6 bases). V was trimmed by 0 bases and J by 1 base, leaving 6 bases between them. Germline V lookup: CDR1 SGHRS, CDR2 YFSETQ. This CDR3 is built from 14 residues.

The rearrangement uses TRBV5-5 and TRBJ2-5; 9 bases line up with TRBD1. The CDR3 consists of 16 residues. V shed 1 base and J 1 base; nucleotides not matched to a gene: 5. CDR1 is SGHKS, CDR2 YYEKEE, per germline (reference sequence). The CDR3 coding sequence is TGTGCCAGCAGCTTGCATGTGACAGGGGGCCAAGAGACCCAGTACTTC. Amino acids: CASSLHVTGGQETQYF.

The chain joins TRBV7-2 to TRBJ1-1, with D unclear. The CDR3 is made up of 13 amino acids. Trimming cost V 5 bases and J 4 bases, with 11 bases left between them. Germline V gene lookup returns CDR1 SGHTA and CDR2 FQGNSA. The CDR3: CASSLFSGTEAFF. The CDR3 DNA sequence: TGTGCCAGCAGCCTATTCTCGGGCACTGAAGCTTTCTTT.